This T cell receptor beta chain came from a study of T cell responses to AZD1222 COVID-19 vaccine. General study findings and limits: Every sample of the repertoires postdated the peak T cell response. Donor demographics were predominantly white British with a female majority; clonal diversity may be underestimated.

This table comes from immunoSEQ multiplex PCR, and its TCRdb copy is limited to in-frame clones, with some not included. The table has over 150,000 clones, about 92% seen once. Worth noting for this clone: Its antigen is not identified.

Sequencing was performed on peripheral blood, taken on day 0 of MenACWY control vaccination. This clonotype was obtained from an adult in good health.

Written as DNA, the CDR3 is TGCAGCGTTGCGAACAATGAGCAGTTCTTC. Translating it yields CSVANNEQFF. The chain links TRBV29-1 to TRBJ2-1; D is unresolved. CDR1 and CDR2 (germline): SQVTM, ANQGSEA. This CDR3 comprises 10 residues. V shed 4 bases and J shed 5 bases, with 3 bases lying between them.